The source of this T cell receptor (beta chain) is a study of T-cell reconstitution after alpha-beta-depleted transplantation in children. Study results and limitations: T-cell numbers and diversity, one year after transplant, stemmed largely from T cells that were newly produced. As was reported, about two months after transplant, alpha-beta T cells came from several hundred expanded graft clones.

For TCRbeta, the library was prepared with unique molecular identifiers. TCRdb re-analysed the PCR reads in MiXCR, keeping a single row per CDR3 protein. The sample contains around 580,000 distinct CDR3 sequences, 25% to 30% of which appear only once. This CDR3 contains 15 residues. Germline V gene data show CDR1 as GTSNPN and CDR2 as SVGIG (reference sequence). With 4 bases clipped from V and 3 bases from J, the junction kept 9 bases outside the gene matches. This clonotype turned up a few times. Its antigen is still unknown. This receptor was taken from a boy younger than two with Wiskott-Aldrich syndrome, due to receive a stem cell transplant. Here the sequenced sample was PBMCs, taken before TCRalphabeta/CD19-depleted stem cell transplant. The V call is TRBV30, the J call TRBJ2-3, with 8 nucleotides matching TRBD1. CDR3 amino acids: CAWKRQGLMTDTQYF. The CDR3 DNA reads TGTGCCTGGAAGAGACAGGGGCTTATGACAGATACGCAGTATTTT.